These 29 T cell receptor beta chains originate from one sample sequenced in a study of identical twins. TCRdb reprocessed the 5' RACE reads via MiXCR and lists one record per CDR3 protein. The sample lists a few hundred thousand distinct CDR3 sequences, roughly an eighth occurring once. This same sample was also part of a study on yellow fever vaccine responses in identical twins.

The source material was memory (CD45RO+) T cells sorted from blood. All receptors come from a woman aged 18-29 years in good health.

The V and J genes are TRBV4-2 and TRBJ2-5; 10 bases align to TRBD2. Per the germline V gene, CDR1 is LGHNA and CDR2 is YNFKEQ. The CDR3 covers 16 residues. Losses at the gene ends were 0 bases for V and 1 base for J; bases not matched to a gene: 2. The CDR3 loop is CASSQDPSGGQETQYF. CDR3 coding DNA: TGTGCCAGCAGCCAAGATCCTAGCGGGGGCCAAGAGACCCAGTACTTC.

The chain recombines TRBV19 with TRBJ2-1; 9 nucleotides match TRBD2. V dropped 5 bases and J dropped 10; count of bases not matched to a gene: 9. Looked up from germline, CDR1 is LNHDA and CDR2 is SQIVND (reference sequence). This CDR3 has 14 amino acids. The CDR3: CASSFSGRNNEQFF. In nucleotides, the CDR3 is TGTGCCAGTAGTTTTAGCGGGAGAAATAACGAGCAGTTCTTC.

The rearrangement joins TRBV20-1 to TRBJ1-2; a possible D gene is TRBD1 (5 bases). The CDR3 runs 12 residues. Between the trimmed V and J ends, which lost 6 bases and 3 bases, there was a span of 11 bases. CDR1 is DFQATT, CDR2 SNEGSKA, per germline (reference sequence). The DNA for the CDR3 is TGCAGTGCAAGCCCAGGGTACTATGGCTACACCTTC. This gives the protein CSASPGYYGYTF.

The chain recombines TRBV6-1 with TRBJ2-7; 10 nucleotides line up with TRBD2. With V trimmed by 4 bases and J by 7 bases, 7 bases remained unmatched. Germline CDR1 MNHNS, CDR2 SASEGT. The CDR3 spans 14 residues. As DNA, the CDR3 is TGTGCCAGCAGTGGAGGGGGACTAGCGTGGGAGCAGTACTTC. This gives the protein CASSGGGLAWEQYF.

The gene calls are TRBV20-1 and TRBJ2-3, with D unclear. Germline assignment: CDR1 DFQATT and CDR2 SNEGSKA (reference sequence). The V gene lost 2 bases and the J gene lost 0 bases, with 9 bases spanning the gap. CDR3 size: 14 residues. The CDR3 sequence: CSARPPTSTDTQYF. The CDR3 DNA is TGCAGTGCTAGACCCCCCACGAGCACAGATACGCAGTATTTT.

This clonotype came up a few times. The chain recombines TRBV5-1 with TRBJ2-5; 12 nucleotides line up with TRBD1. The trim removed 0 bases at V and 5 bases at J, leaving 11 bases unmatched. This CDR3 spans 18 amino acids. Per germline, CDR1 SGHRS and CDR2 YFSETQ. In DNA form, the CDR3 reads TGCGCCAGCAGCTTGGACTCTCTCGGGACAGGGGGCTTGGAGACCCAGTACTTC. Residues: CASSLDSLGTGGLETQYF.

V is TRBV11-1 and J is TRBJ2-2, with TRBD1 matching 7 bases. Germline lookup yields CDR1 SGHAT and CDR2 FQDESV (reference sequence). The length of the CDR3 is 16 residues. The junction had 6 bases not matched to a gene; V was cut back by 5 bases and J by 0 bases. The CDR3 DNA reads TGTGCCAGCAGCACAGACAGGGAGTCGAACACCGGGGAGCTGTTTTTT. Protein: CASSTDRESNTGELFF.

The chain has TRBV27 and TRBJ2-1, with D hard to call. The germline V gene has CDR1 MNHEY and CDR2 SMNVEV (reference sequence). Trimming took off 4 bases at V and 9 bases at J, with 16 bases between the two ends. The CDR3 has 14 residues. Written as DNA, the CDR3 is TGTGCCAGCAGTTCGCCGGGTAGAGGCTTTGAGCAGTTCTTC. Translated, it gives CASSSPGRGFEQFF.

This clonotype was counted a few times. The chain couples TRBV9 to TRBJ2-1, with 8 bases that match TRBD2. Germline V gene sequence: CDR1 SGDLS, CDR2 YYNGEE. V lost 0 bases to trimming and J lost 3 bases; unmatched junction nucleotides: 2. This CDR3 region has 15 residues. This CDR3 is CASSVGGGNYNEQFF. CDR3 in DNA: TGTGCCAGCAGCGTAGGCGGGGGGAACTACAATGAGCAGTTCTTC.

This clonotype was observed many times. The chain joins TRBV6-4 to TRBJ2-1; no clear D. Germline V gene lookup returns CDR1 MRHNA and CDR2 SNTAGT. V gave up 5 bases and J gave up 3 bases, with 5 bases separating them. The CDR3 loop spans 12 amino acids. The CDR3 sequence: CASSILYNEQFF. Written as DNA, the CDR3 is TGTGCCAGCAGTATTCTCTACAATGAGCAGTTCTTC.

This clonotype occurred a few times. The chain uses TRBV5-4 and TRBJ2-2; 11 bases are shared with TRBD2. Per the germline V gene, CDR1 is SGHNT and CDR2 is YYREEE (reference sequence). The CDR3 is made up of 15 amino acids. With 1 base clipped from V and 5 bases from J, the junction kept 1 base outside the gene matches. CDR3 nucleotides: TGTGCCAGCAGCTTGCTAGCGGGAGGTACCGGGGAGCTGTTTTTT. Translated: CASSLLAGGTGELFF.

This clonotype was recorded a few times. V gene TRBV30 combines with J gene TRBJ1-2; 8 bases are a match to TRBD1. The germline V gene encodes CDR1 GTSNPN and CDR2 SVGIG (reference sequence). This CDR3 comprises 14 residues. The V gene end was trimmed by 5 bases and the J gene end by 4 bases; junction bases not matched to a gene: 9. The CDR3 region is CAWAPGQGIYGYTF. CDR3 nucleotide sequence: TGTGCCTGGGCCCCCGGACAGGGAATCTATGGCTACACCTTC.

This rearrangement joins TRBV12-3 or TRBV12-4 to TRBJ1-1, with unresolved D. CDR3 length: 13 residues. V dropped 3 bases and J dropped 2 bases, with 7 bases sitting between them. The CDR3 reads CASSLMRNTEAFF. CDR3 bases: TGTGCCAGCAGTTTGATGCGAAACACTGAAGCTTTCTTT.

This chain uses TRBV7-2 with TRBJ2-7, with TRBD2 matching over 9 bases. The CDR3 extends over 14 amino acids. CDR1 SGHTA and CDR2 FQGNSA come from the germline V gene. Trimming at V came to 4 bases and at J to 3 bases, leaving 4 bases not matched to a gene. The CDR3 loop reads CASSYSGGNYEQYF. DNA of the CDR3: TGTGCCAGCAGCTATAGCGGGGGCAACTACGAGCAGTACTTC. The whole variable domain, filled in from reference TRBV7-2 and TRBJ2-7, reads GAGVSQSPSNKVTEKGKDVELRCDPISGHTALYWYRQSLGQGLEFLIYFQGNSAPDKSGLPSDRFSAERTGGSVSTLTIQRTQQEDSAVYLCASSYSGGNYEQYFGPGTRLTVT.

V and J are TRBV30 and TRBJ2-2; tentative D call: TRBD1 (6 bases). CDR3 length: 13 amino acids. V was pared by 4 bases and J by 4 bases, with 10 bases between. CDR1 GTSNPN and CDR2 SVGIG come from the germline V gene (reference sequence). Here the CDR3 reads CAWKTQGTGELFF. CDR3 bases: TGTGCCTGGAAGACACAGGGCACCGGGGAGCTGTTTTTT.

This clonotype was detected a few times. The chain employs TRBV20-1 and TRBJ1-5, with a weak D call TRBD1 (5 bases). Germline loops: CDR1 DFQATT, CDR2 SNEGSKA (reference sequence). V lost 2 bases and J 5 bases, leaving 19 bases between the germline ends. The CDR3 has 16 residues. The CDR3 DNA follows: TGCAGTGCTAGACCACCGGGGGGGGAATTATATCAGCCCCAGCATTTT. Its translation is CSARPPGGELYQPQHF.

This clonotype was counted ten times or more. The chain employs TRBV7-2 and TRBJ2-3; the match to TRBD2 covers 8 bases. Germline V CDR1 and CDR2: SGHTA, FQGNSA. CDR3 length equals 17 residues. V gave up 0 bases and J gave up 0 bases; unmatched junction bases: 5. CDR3 sequence reads: CASSLAGGATSTDTQYF. Written as DNA, the CDR3 is TGTGCCAGCAGCTTAGCCGGGGGGGCCACTAGCACAGATACGCAGTATTTT. The variable domain in full, completed from reference TRBV7-2 and TRBJ2-3, reads GAGVSQSPSNKVTEKGKDVELRCDPISGHTALYWYRQSLGQGLEFLIYFQGNSAPDKSGLPSDRFSAERTGGSVSTLTIQRTQQEDSAVYLCASSLAGGATSTDTQYFGPGTRLTVL.

This clonotype has just a few counts. The chain is built from TRBV19 and TRBJ1-1; the match to TRBD1 covers 10 bases. The CDR3 has 13 amino acids. Losses at the gene ends were 5 bases for V and 4 bases for J; bases not matched to a gene: 1. In germline, CDR1 is LNHDA, CDR2 SQIVND (reference sequence). As DNA, the CDR3 is TGTGCCAGTAGTCGGACAGGGGGCACTGAAGCTTTCTTT. Translating it yields CASSRTGGTEAFF.

This chain joins TRBV28 and TRBJ2-5, with a weak D call TRBD2 (6 bases). The ends were cut back, 5 bases at V and 2 bases at J, with 15 bases in the middle. Germline V CDR1 and CDR2: MDHEN, SYDVKM. CDR3 length: 15 amino acids. CDR3 bases: TGTGCCAGCAGTCTTACGGGAGTACCACAAGAGACCCAGTACTTC. Translation: CASSLTGVPQETQYF.

The chain links TRBV12-5 to TRBJ2-3, with 8 bases that match TRBD1. Per germline, CDR1 LGHNT and CDR2 FRNRAP. Trimming took 6 bases from V and 2 from J; bases not matched to a gene: 7. CDR3 length: 15 amino acids. CDR3 in DNA: TGTGCTAGTGGCCTGGGACAGGCGGTCACAGATACGCAGTATTTT. This sequence encodes CASGLGQAVTDTQYF.

The sample holds a few counts of this clonotype. The chain uses TRBV5-4 and TRBJ2-3; unclear D gene. With 8 bases removed from V and 5 bases from J, the gap between germline ends came to 18 bases. Germline assignment: CDR1 SGHNT and CDR2 YYREEE (reference sequence). The CDR3 has 14 amino acids. The CDR3 protein is CASTAGGRRDTQYF. CDR3 DNA sequence: TGTGCCAGTACGGCCGGTGGCAGACGAGATACGCAGTATTTT.

This clonotype has a count of ten or more. This chain uses TRBV29-1 with TRBJ2-7, with 7 bases matching TRBD1. CDR1 and CDR2 from the germline V gene are SQVTM and ANQGSEA. This CDR3 is built from 12 residues. Trimming at V came to 5 bases and at J to 7 bases, leaving 8 bases not matched to a gene. The CDR3 spells CSVRQGVGEQYF. CDR3 bases: TGCAGCGTTCGCCAGGGGGTGGGGGAGCAGTACTTC.

This clonotype has more than one count but fewer than ten. The V call is TRBV6-4, the J call TRBJ1-2; D remains unclear. Germline V gives CDR1 MRHNA, CDR2 SNTAGT. The CDR3 is 14 amino acids. V was trimmed by 5 bases and J by 3 bases, leaving 13 bases between them. CDR3 loop: CASSLRAGDYGYTF. The CDR3 bases are TGTGCCAGCAGTCTGAGGGCGGGCGACTATGGCTACACCTTC.

In this sample, this clonotype turned up many times. V is TRBV2 and J is TRBJ2-7; 7 bases are a match to TRBD1. The CDR3 has 15 amino acids. The junction had 11 bases not matched to a gene; V was cut back by 6 bases and J by 3 bases. The germline CDR1 and CDR2 sequences are SNHLY and FYNNEI. This chain's CDR3 is CASRERQGWFYEQYF. The DNA of the CDR3 is TGTGCCAGCAGGGAGCGACAGGGTTGGTTCTACGAGCAGTACTTC.

The CDR3 DNA reads TGCAGTGCTAGATCCTTGGGGGCCCGCAACGAGCAGTACTTC. Translated: CSARSLGARNEQYF. The V and J genes are TRBV20-1 and TRBJ2-7; tentatively, D is TRBD1 (6 bases). Per the germline V gene, CDR1 is DFQATT and CDR2 is SNEGSKA (reference sequence). The CDR3 totals 14 residues. Trimming left V 2 bases short and J 5 bases short, with 16 bases between.

This clonotype came up many times. This chain links TRBV7-9 with TRBJ2-5; D remains unclear. This CDR3 spans 15 amino acids. From germline, CDR1 is SEHNR and CDR2 FQNEAQ (reference sequence). V dropped 5 bases and J dropped 7 bases, with 20 bases sitting between them. CDR3 sequence (DNA): TGTGCCAGCAGCCCCCAGGTCGGTCAAAGAGGGACCCAGTACTTC. Translating gives CASSPQVGQRGTQYF. Supplemented by reference TRBV7-9 and TRBJ2-5, the full variable domain reads DTGVSQNPRHKITKRGQNVTFRCDPISEHNRLYWYRQTLGQGPEFLTYFQNEAQLEKSRLLSDRFSAERPKGSFSTLEIQRTEQGDSAMYLCASSPQVGQRGTQYFGPGTRLLVL.

The rearrangement links TRBV20-1 to TRBJ1-3; tentative D call: TRBD1 (6 bases). This CDR3 region has 13 residues. V was clipped by 3 bases and J by 3 bases, with 9 bases between them. Germline lookup yields CDR1 DFQATT and CDR2 SNEGSKA (reference sequence). The CDR3 spells CSASLGGGNTIYF. CDR3 DNA sequence: TGCAGTGCTAGTTTAGGGGGTGGAAACACCATATATTTT.

The chain is built from TRBV4-2 and TRBJ1-6; D not resolved. The CDR3 spans 15 residues. V was pared by 4 bases and J by 0 bases, with 7 bases between. The germline gives CDR1 LGHNA, CDR2 YNFKEQ. The CDR3 DNA reads as TGTGCCAGCAGCCCTCCGGGCTCCTATAATTCACCCCTCCACTTT. This gives the protein CASSPPGSYNSPLHF.

This clonotype was seen a few times. The V and J genes are TRBV11-2 and TRBJ2-7, with D perhaps given as TRBD1 or TRBD2 (6 bases each). The CDR3 is 15 amino acids. The V gene lost 1 base and the J gene lost 7 bases, with 17 bases spanning the gap. The germline V gene has CDR1 SGHAT and CDR2 FQNNGV. CDR3 nucleotide sequence: TGTGCCAGCAGCTTAGGTCTGGGGGGCTTTTCTGAGCAGTACTTC. As protein: CASSLGLGGFSEQYF.